These 11 T cell receptor beta chains came from one sample sequenced in a study of cytomegalovirus exposure and HLA in healthy donors. In the PCR, 60 Vbeta and 13 Jbeta primers were used. Profiling relied on immunoSEQ multiplex PCR, and the TCRdb table lists in-frame clones only, not all of them. The top ten hold 1% of the sample, which has about 170,000 clones, 85% seen once. Sequencing input: PBMCs. The source of these receptors is a boy aged 2-9 years in good health and CMV-seronegative.

This chain uses TRBV7-2 with TRBJ2-5; TRBD2 matches 7 bases. The CDR3 is 15 residues long. Germline CDR1 is SGHTA and CDR2 is FQGNSA. V lost 4 bases to trimming and J lost 4 bases; unmatched junction nucleotides: 9. CDR3 sequence (DNA): TGTGCCAGCAGCTCACTAGGCGGGGGAGCAGAGACCCAGTACTTC. It encodes CASSSLGGGAETQYF.

As to this clone: One junction end disagrees with the germline gene, perhaps due to a read error. The rearrangement links TRBV7-9 to TRBJ2-7, with 7 bases fitting TRBD2. This CDR3 has 16 residues. Germline V gene lookup returns CDR1 SEHNR and CDR2 FQNEAQ (reference sequence). The CDR3 sequence: CSSSPPAGRAAYEQYF. CDR3 DNA: TGTTCCAGCAGCCCCCCAGCGGGGAGGGCCGCCTACGAGCAGTACTTC.

Here the CDR3 DNA reads TGTGCCAGCAGTTACTCCACCGGACACAATAACTATGGCTACACCTTC. This codes for CASSYSTGHNNYGYTF. The rearrangement links TRBV6-6 to TRBJ1-2; D possibly corresponds to TRBD1 (5 bases). Trimming removed 0 bases at V and 1 base at J, with 12 bases between. The CDR3 is made up of 16 amino acids. Germline assignment: CDR1 MNHNY and CDR2 SVGAGI (reference sequence).

V gene TRBV19 combines with J gene TRBJ2-2, with 7 positions matching TRBD2. The CDR3 is made up of 13 amino acids. Germline V gene data show CDR1 as LNHDA and CDR2 as SQIVND (reference sequence). After removal of 7 bases from V and 4 bases from J, the junction contained 3 bases not matched to a gene. CDR3 region: CASKSGGTGELFF. CDR3 nucleotide sequence: TGTGCCAGTAAATCGGGGGGCACCGGGGAGCTGTTTTTT.

The chain joins TRBV30 to TRBJ2-7, with 8 bases aligning to TRBD2. The CDR3 loop spans 13 amino acids. Trimming took 5 bases from V and 5 from J; bases not matched to a gene: 8. Germline CDR1 and CDR2: GTSNPN and SVGIG (reference sequence). The CDR3 DNA reads TGTGCCTGGTCAACCGGGACTAGTGACGAGCAGTACTTC. Protein: CAWSTGTSDEQYF.

The chain has TRBV5-1 and TRBJ2-1; no clear D gene. The CDR3 loop spans 14 amino acids. V lost 0 bases, J lost 3 bases, and 7 bases lay in between. Germline values: CDR1 SGHRS, CDR2 YFSETQ. The CDR3 loop is CASSLGLIYNEQFF. The CDR3 DNA reads TGCGCCAGCAGCTTGGGTCTAATCTACAATGAGCAGTTCTTC.

The gene calls are TRBV27 and TRBJ1-1; D is ambiguous. Germline V gene sequence: CDR1 MNHEY, CDR2 SMNVEV (reference sequence). This CDR3 region has 13 residues. Trimming left V 5 bases short and J 6 bases short, with 13 bases between. The CDR3 is CASSDMGGAEAFF. CDR3 in DNA: TGTGCCAGCAGTGACATGGGAGGCGCTGAAGCTTTCTTT.

V gene TRBV7-9 combines with J gene TRBJ2-7; 10 bases line up with TRBD2. The CDR3 is made up of 16 amino acids. Germline V gene lookup returns CDR1 SEHNR and CDR2 FQNEAQ (reference sequence). Trimming took 1 base from V and 6 from J; bases not matched to a gene: 9. The chain's CDR3 is CASSLGGLAGVPEQYF. In DNA form, the CDR3 reads TGTGCCAGCAGCTTAGGGGGGCTAGCGGGAGTACCCGAGCAGTACTTC.

The rearrangement uses TRBV28 and TRBJ1-1; TRBD1 is a possible D gene (6 bases). In germline, CDR1 is MDHEN, CDR2 SYDVKM. V was shortened by 6 bases and J by 1 base, with 15 bases between the two germline ends. The CDR3 runs to 15 residues. The CDR3, as DNA: TGTGCCAGCAGACCTATGCGGGGGGCGAACACTGAAGCTTTCTTT. It is translated as CASRPMRGANTEAFF. Full variable domain (rest looked up from reference TRBV28 and TRBJ1-1): DVKVTQSSRYLVKRTGEKVFLECVQDMDHENMFWYRQDPGLGLRLIYFSYDVKMKEKGDIPEGYSVSREKKERFSLILESASTNQTSMYLCASRPMRGANTEAFFGQGTRLTVV.

This chain connects TRBV5-1 to TRBJ2-1; the match to TRBD1 covers 9 bases. The germline V gene encodes CDR1 SGHRS and CDR2 YFSETQ. V gave up 5 bases and J gave up 4 bases; unmatched junction bases: 7. CDR3 length: 15 amino acids. The CDR3 nucleotides are TGCGCCAGCAGACCGGCCGGGACAGGGTACAATGAGCAGTTCTTC. It codes for CASRPAGTGYNEQFF.

This sequence joins TRBV16 and TRBJ2-5, with a tentative D call TRBD2 (6 bases). The germline gives CDR1 KGHSY, CDR2 FQNENV. Trimming left V 1 base short and J 4 bases short, with 13 bases between. The CDR3 has 15 residues. The CDR3 is CASSQLGGPRETQYF. CDR3 coding DNA: TGTGCCAGCAGCCAATTAGGAGGGCCCAGAGAGACCCAGTACTTC.